This TCR beta chain was found in a study of cytomegalovirus exposure and HLA in healthy donors. The PCR made use of 60 Vbeta and 13 Jbeta primers. The assay was immunoSEQ multiplex PCR, and TCRdb's table has in-frame clones only and misses some. This table has about 180,000 clones, 55% to 75% appearing once. This CDR3 is 14 amino acids long. Germline CDR1 SGHRS, CDR2 YFSETQ. The V end was cut by 3 bases, the J end by 5 bases, with 14 bases between. General study findings and limits: CMV serostatus was the sole immune exposure data available.

Concerning this clone itself: Its target is unknown.

V and J are TRBV5-1 and TRBJ1-1, with D perhaps TRBD1 (6 bases). Source material: PBMCs. The receptor's source is a human donor in good health. In DNA, the CDR3 is TGCGCCAGCAGCTACAGGGAAGTTAGTACTGAAGCTTTCTTT. Protein sequence: CASSYREVSTEAFF.